This is a list of T cell receptor beta chains from one sample in a study of cytomegalovirus exposure and HLA in healthy donors. TCRdb keeps only in-frame clones here, not all; method: immunoSEQ multiplex PCR. The sample has some 170,000 clones; around 85% are singletons. The sample consisted of PBMCs. The receptors were gathered from a man aged 30-40 years in good health and CMV-seropositive. Each CDR3 is given with its conserved first and last residue. The order of the fields is D gene, V gene, J gene, CDR3 DNA, CDR3 protein. D genes are given only for firm matches.

-	TRBV19	TRBJ2-7	TGTGCCAGTAACCCACGGGCGGGCTACGAGCAGTACTTC	CASNPRAGYEQYF
TRBD2	TRBV2	TRBJ2-4	TGTGCCAGCAGCCCCGGGACTAGGAAGAAAAACATTCAGTACTTC	CASSPGTRKKNIQYF
-	TRBV5-1	TRBJ2-1	TGCGCCAGCAGCTTGATCGGGGGGCGGAATGAGCAGTTCTTC	CASSLIGGRNEQFF
TRBD2	TRBV4-3	TRBJ2-7	TGCGCCAGCAGCCAGGGACTAGCGGGGGGAGGCGAGCAGTACTTC	CASSQGLAGGGEQYF
-	TRBV30	TRBJ2-5	TGTGCCTGGAGTTGGATCAGGGGAGAGACCCAGTACTTC	CAWSWIRGETQYF
TRBD1	TRBV19	TRBJ1-5	TGTGCCAGTAGCACCACGGACAGGGAAGCCCCTTATAGCAATCAGCCCCAGCATTTT	CASSTTDREAPYSNQPQHF
TRBD2	TRBV10-1	TRBJ2-2	TGCGCCAGCAGGAAGGGGCCCGCGGGGGTCAACACCGGGGAGCTGTTTTTT	CASRKGPAGVNTGELFF
-	TRBV19	TRBJ1-2	TGTGCCAGTAGTATACAGCAGGGCCAGGGCTACACCTTC	CASSIQQGQGYTF
-	TRBV5-1	TRBJ1-3	TGCGCCAGCAGCCCAACAGTCTCTGGAAACACCATATATTTT	CASSPTVSGNTIYF
TRBD1	TRBV10-3	TRBJ2-7	TGTGCCATCAGTGAACAGGGGCTCTCCTACGAGCAGTACTTC	CAISEQGLSYEQYF
-	TRBV5-1	TRBJ2-3	TGCGCCAGCAGCTTGGCCGGGACAGATACGCAGTATTTT	CASSLAGTDTQYF
-	TRBV29-1	TRBJ1-1	TGCAGCGTTGCGGCTCAGGAGAACACTGAAGCTTTCTTT	CSVAAQENTEAFF
-	TRBV10-2	TRBJ1-5	TGCGCCAGCGGAGCTTCAACGGGGTCAAATAGCAATCAGCCCCAGCATTTT	CASGASTGSNSNQPQHF
TRBD1	TRBV6-4	TRBJ1-6	TGTGCCAGCAGTGACTCACAGGGGGATAATTCACCCCTCCACTTT	CASSDSQGDNSPLHF
-	TRBV18	TRBJ1-5	TGTGCCAGCTCACCTATCCAGGGAACCAATCAGCCCCAGCATTTT	CASSPIQGTNQPQHF
TRBD2	TRBV6-5	TRBJ2-7	TGTGCCAGCAGTTCCGGCGGGGGGGCTTCGGACGAGCAGTACTTC	CASSSGGGASDEQYF
TRBD1	TRBV19	TRBJ2-7	TGTGCCAGCCGCCGGGACAGGGCCTTCTACTTC	CASRRDRAFYF
TRBD1	TRBV27	TRBJ2-7	TGTGCCAGCACCAAATGGACAGGGGACTCCTACGAGCAGTACTTC	CASTKWTGDSYEQYF
TRBD1	TRBV4-2	TRBJ1-2	TGTGCCAGCAGCCAAGGAACAGGGGAGGGCTACACCTTC	CASSQGTGEGYTF
-	TRBV4-1	TRBJ1-5	TGCGCCAGCAGCCAGTACGGGGGAATCAATCAGCCCCAGCATTTT	CASSQYGGINQPQHF
TRBD1	TRBV6-1	TRBJ1-2	TGTGCCAGCAGTGAAATTTACAGGGGGTCTGGCTACACCTTC	CASSEIYRGSGYTF
-	TRBV5-1	TRBJ2-1	TGCGCCAGCAGCTTGTATAGTAGTTCCTACAATGAGCAGTTCTTC	CASSLYSSSYNEQFF
TRBD1	TRBV7-9	TRBJ2-7	TGTGCCAGCAGCCTCCAACAGGGGGGCTACGAGCAGTACTTC	CASSLQQGGYEQYF
-	TRBV5-8	TRBJ2-5	TGTGCCAGCAGCTTGTCATCTATTGCGGCCCAGTACTTC	CASSLSSIAAQYF
TRBD2	TRBV5-1	TRBJ2-3	TGCGCCAGCAGCTTGGCGACGACTAGCGCATCAGATACGCAGTATTTT	CASSLATTSASDTQYF
-	TRBV5-1	TRBJ1-6	TGCGCCAGCAGCTTGAGCGACAGTACTTATAATTCACCCCTCCACTTT	CASSLSDSTYNSPLHF
-	TRBV19	TRBJ1-5	TGTGCCAGTACCGTGCGGGGGAATCAGCCCCAGCATTTT	CASTVRGNQPQHF
TRBD2	TRBV7-7	TRBJ2-3	TGTGCTAGCAGCTCGGGACTAGCGGGGGAAGGTGGTACGCAGTATTTT	CASSSGLAGEGGTQYF
TRBD2	TRBV11-1	TRBJ2-3	TGTGCCAGCAGCTCCGGGACTAGCGAGAGCACAGATACGCAGTATTTT	CASSSGTSESTDTQYF
TRBD1	TRBV6-1	TRBJ1-2	TGTGCCAGCAGTGGACAGGGATGGGGAGAACGCTACACCTTC	CASSGQGWGERYTF
-	TRBV11-2	TRBJ2-7	TGTGCCAGCAGCTTAGTTACCTACGAGCAGTACTTC	CASSLVTYEQYF
-	TRBV29-1	TRBJ1-4	TGCAGCGTTACGGGAGGGGAGGTCGAAAAACTGTTTTTT	CSVTGGEVEKLFF
-	TRBV7-2	TRBJ1-2	TGTGCCAGCAGCTTAGGAGAATTCTATGGCTACACCTTC	CASSLGEFYGYTF
-	TRBV10-2	TRBJ2-2	TGCGCCAGCAGTGGATTCAGGGGCCGTTCCACCGGGGAGCTGTTTTTT	CASSGFRGRSTGELFF
-	TRBV5-1	TRBJ1-1	TGCGCCAGCAGCCCTGAGAGGGCGGCGAACAGTGAAGCTTTCTTT	CASSPERAANSEAFF
-	TRBV6-5	TRBJ1-1	TGTGCCAGCAGTTACGCCCGGGCCGAAGGGGCCACTGAAGCTTTCTTT	CASSYARAEGATEAFF
TRBD1	TRBV7-3	TRBJ1-6	TGTGCCAGCAGCTTGGGGACAGGGGTATCACCCCTCCACTTT	CASSLGTGVSPLHF
TRBD1	TRBV11-2	TRBJ1-2	TGTGCCAGCAGCTTAGAGGGACAGGGAGCCACTTTGGGCTATGGCTACACCTTC	CASSLEGQGATLGYGYTF
TRBD1	TRBV12-5	TRBJ2-1	TGTGCTAGTGGTCTGGGGGACAGCTCCTACAATGAGCAGTTCTTC	CASGLGDSSYNEQFF
TRBD1	TRBV4-1	TRBJ1-5	TGCGCCAGCAGTCGCCTCGGGACAGAGAATCAGCCCCAGCATTTT	CASSRLGTENQPQHF
-	TRBV19	TRBJ1-2	TGTGCCAGCAGGACTCCCAACTATGGCTACACCTTC	CASRTPNYGYTF
-	TRBV6-6	TRBJ2-1	TGTGCGACAGCGAGCTCCTACAATGAGCAGTTCTTC	CATASSYNEQFF
TRBD2	TRBV10-3	TRBJ2-1	TGTGCCACGACGCCGGGACTAACAAACAATGAGCAGTTCTTC	CATTPGLTNNEQFF
TRBD1	TRBV7-8	TRBJ1-1	TGTGCCAGCAGCTTCGGGACAGGGGATTGGAACACTGAAGCTTTCTTT	CASSFGTGDWNTEAFF
TRBD1	TRBV4-1	TRBJ2-1	TGCGCCAGCAGCCAAGACAGGGGGTTCTACAATGAGCAGTTCTTC	CASSQDRGFYNEQFF
-	TRBV4-3	TRBJ1-4	TGCGCCAGCAGCCAACGAAGACAGGCTCCGGGAGAAAAACTGTTTTTT	CASSQRRQAPGEKLFF
-	TRBV9	TRBJ2-5	TGTGCCAGCAGCGTGAGCGGTGGATTTTCCGAGACCCAGTACTTC	CASSVSGGFSETQYF
TRBD1	TRBV11-3	TRBJ2-2	TGTGCCAGCAGCCGGGACAGGGGGTTCGGGGAGCTGTTTTTT	CASSRDRGFGELFF
-	TRBV5-1	TRBJ2-2	TGCGCCAGCAGCCCCGGGACTTCTCACACCGGGGAGCTGTTTTTT	CASSPGTSHTGELFF
TRBD1	TRBV5-1	TRBJ2-1	TGCGCCAGCAGCTACGGACAGGGGGCTATGAATGAGCAGTTCTTC	CASSYGQGAMNEQFF
-	TRBV7-3	TRBJ2-1	TGTGCCAGCAGCTTATTCGAGGTGGGGGGCTCCTACAATGAGCAGTTCTTC	CASSLFEVGGSYNEQFF
TRBD1	TRBV30	TRBJ1-6	TGTGCCTGCCGGTGGGACAGGGGAAATTCACCCCTCCACTTT	CACRWDRGNSPLHF